This TCR beta chain comes out of a study of radiation and T cells in renal cell carcinoma. Noted time point: blood 2 weeks post-SBRT. Treatment given: 15 Gy SBRT to primary tumor, nephrectomy 4 weeks later. Germline V gene sequence: CDR1 LNHDA, CDR2 SQIVND (reference sequence). The CDR3 contains 12 residues. Clones were sequenced by immunoSEQ multiplex PCR, and TCRdb holds only the in-frame ones, with some missing. The top ten hold roughly 13% of the sample, which has just over 150,000 clones, 87% seen once. Study-wide findings and caveats: In blood, top tumor clones expanded by 2 weeks, shrinking by 4.

A remark on this clone: Its antigen is still unknown. One end of the junction does not line up with germline, which may come from a read error.

Here the sequenced sample was blood, taken from a patient whose treatment included radiotherapy and nephrectomy. The chain is built from TRBV19 and TRBJ1-5; D unclear. The sequence was collected from a woman aged 45-59 years with renal cell carcinoma. The CDR3 nucleotides are TGTGCCAGTAGTCGCAGCAATCAGCCCCAACATTTT. Protein: CASSRSNQPQHF.